This T cell receptor beta chain comes out of a study of vaccination effects on CD4 cells after COVID-19. Study-wide findings and caveats: The study, lacking early post-infection timepoints, had few convalescent patients. Clones induced by infection and by vaccine showed marked clonal contraction late after vaccination.

Before any sequencing was done, the ViraFEST assay used viral peptide pools to expand antigen-specific CD4+ T cells. Investigators separated out CD4+ T cells once around 11 days of culture had passed. Nobody among the vaccine recipients had prior SARS-CoV-2 infection (nucleocapsid antibodies were negative). Replacing half the medium with IL-2 medium was done on days 3 and 7. Sequencing used immunoSEQ multiplex PCR; TCRdb keeps in-frame clones, though not all of them. The table lists tens of thousands of clones, over 60% of them singletons. This clone was found a few times. Its antigen is as yet unknown. CDR1 is SGHAT, CDR2 FQDESV, per germline (reference sequence). This CDR3 has 15 amino acids. The germline V and J ends were trimmed by 4 bases and 5 bases, with 17 bases remaining between them.

Source: CD4+ T cells from PBMCs cultured with HCoV-NL63 spike peptides, taken before COVID-19 vaccination. V is TRBV11-1 and J is TRBJ1-1; unclear D gene. This receptor was identified in a human donor who received a COVID-19 vaccine. The CDR3 loop reads CASSSAGVPVTEAFF. CDR3 DNA sequence: TGTGCCAGCAGCTCGGCCGGGGTCCCAGTTACTGAAGCTTTCTTT. Full variable domain (rest looked up from reference TRBV11-1 and TRBJ1-1): EAEVAQSPRYKITEKSQAVAFWCDPISGHATLYWYRQILGQGPELLVQFQDESVVDDSQLPKDRFSAERLKGVDSTLKIQPAELGDSAMYLCASSSAGVPVTEAFFGQGTRLTVV.